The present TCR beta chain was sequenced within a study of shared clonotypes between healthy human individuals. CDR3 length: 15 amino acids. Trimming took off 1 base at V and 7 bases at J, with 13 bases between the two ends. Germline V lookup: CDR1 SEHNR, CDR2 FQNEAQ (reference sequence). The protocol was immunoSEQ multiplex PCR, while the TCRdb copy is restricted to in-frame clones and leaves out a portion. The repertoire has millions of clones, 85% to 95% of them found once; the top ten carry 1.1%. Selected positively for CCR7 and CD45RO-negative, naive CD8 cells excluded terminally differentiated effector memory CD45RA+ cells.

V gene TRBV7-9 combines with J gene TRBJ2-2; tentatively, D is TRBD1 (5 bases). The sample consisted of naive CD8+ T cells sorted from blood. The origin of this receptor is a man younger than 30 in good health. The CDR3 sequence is CASSLGQGSNGELFF. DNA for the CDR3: TGTGCCAGCAGCTTAGGGCAGGGTTCGAACGGGGAGCTGTTTTTT.